The 6 T cell receptor beta chains given below trace back to one sample, sequenced in a study of cytomegalovirus exposure and HLA in healthy donors. In the PCR, 60 Vbeta and 13 Jbeta primers were used. Libraries were prepared by immunoSEQ multiplex PCR; TCRdb keeps only in-frame clonotypes and omits some of them. The sample lists around 69,000 clones, 70% occurring once. The sample comprised PBMCs. Receptors were obtained from a woman in her forties or fifties in good health and CMV-seropositive.

The CDR3 reads CAIRGQGLDTQYF. The CDR3 nucleotides are TGTGCCATCAGGGGACAGGGCCTAGATACGCAGTATTTT. The rearrangement uses TRBV10-3 and TRBJ2-3, with TRBD1 matching over 9 bases. The V segment lost 6 bases and the J segment 5 bases; nucleotides outside the gene matches: 3. This CDR3 is 13 amino acids long. Per germline, CDR1 ENHRY and CDR2 SYGVKD.

CDR3 coding DNA: TGTGCCAGTAGTATACCTGACACCGGGGAGCTGTTTTTT. This encodes CASSIPDTGELFF. This chain links TRBV19 with TRBJ2-2; D gene uncertain. Germline loops: CDR1 LNHDA, CDR2 SQIVND (reference sequence). Trimming stripped 2 bases from V and 3 bases from J, with 4 bases between. This CDR3 is 13 amino acids long.

J is TRBJ2-7 and V is TRBV9, with D possibly matching TRBD2 (7 bases). The V gene lost 4 bases and the J gene lost 0 bases, with 20 bases spanning the gap. The CDR3 covers 17 residues. From germline, CDR1 is SGDLS and CDR2 YYNGEE. The CDR3 coding sequence is TGTGCCAGCAGCACAGAGGGGGGGACATCGAGCTCCTACGAGCAGTACTTC. It encodes CASSTEGGTSSSYEQYF.

The rearrangement joins TRBV7-3 to TRBJ2-2, with 8 bases aligning to TRBD1. The CDR3 spans 14 residues. Germline CDR1 is SGHTA and CDR2 is FQGTGA. The trim removed 3 bases at V and 4 bases at J, leaving 1 base unmatched. The CDR3, as DNA: TGTGCCAGCAGCTTCACAGGGGGCACCGGGGAGCTGTTTTTT. Its translation is CASSFTGGTGELFF.

This clone was recorded a few times. The chain joins TRBV28 to TRBJ2-1; a weak D match, TRBD1 (5 bases). The CDR3 loop spans 15 amino acids. Trimming cost V 3 bases and J 0 bases, with 9 bases left between them. Germline lookup yields CDR1 MDHEN and CDR2 SYDVKM. CDR3 coding DNA: TGTGCCAGCAGTTTCTCAGGGCTCTCCTACAATGAGCAGTTCTTC. It encodes CASSFSGLSYNEQFF.

V usage is TRBV5-1 and J usage is TRBJ2-1; TRBD1 agrees at 9 bases. Germline CDR1 is SGHRS and CDR2 is YFSETQ. Trimming removed 4 bases from V and 6 bases from J; junction bases left unmatched: 14. The CDR3 extends over 17 amino acids. CDR3 nucleotides: TGCGCCAGCAGCCGTTACAGACCGGGACAGGGTGGCAATGAGCAGTTCTTC. This codes for CASSRYRPGQGGNEQFF.